What follows are 27 T cell receptor beta chains derived from one specimen sequenced in a study of early T cells in non-severe SARS-CoV-2 infection. TCRdb processed the 5' RACE reads anew with MiXCR; each CDR3 protein has one entry. Among tens of thousands of distinct CDR3 sequences, over 11% were seen once, and the ten largest hold around 3.3%. Sequenced: whole blood. The receptor set was obtained from an adult who was a healthcare worker with PCR-confirmed SARS-CoV-2 infection or an uninfected control (not recorded which).

This clonotype was counted only a few times. CDR3 protein: CASSGSGSGETQYF. For the CDR3, the DNA is TGTGCCAGCAGCGGGTCAGGGTCTGGGGAGACCCAGTACTTC. V gene TRBV7-9 combines with J gene TRBJ2-5; the D gene is possibly TRBD1 (5 bases). The CDR3 has 14 residues. Trimming cost V 5 bases and J 5 bases, with 15 bases left between them. Germline values: CDR1 SEHNR, CDR2 FQNEAQ (reference sequence).

The sample holds a few counts of this clonotype. The chain carries TRBV4-1 and TRBJ1-4; the D gene is possibly TRBD1 (5 bases). Trimming cost V 1 base and J 1 base, with 7 bases left between them. This CDR3 is built from 15 residues. In germline, CDR1 is MGHRA, CDR2 YSYEKL. The chain's CDR3 is CASSQGGRTNEKLFF. CDR3 nucleotide sequence: TGCGCCAGCAGCCAAGGGGGGAGAACTAATGAAAAACTGTTTTTT.

This clonotype came up many times. The rearrangement links TRBV29-1 to TRBJ2-2; tentatively, D is TRBD1 (6 bases). The V gene lost 0 bases and the J gene lost 4 bases, with 18 bases spanning the gap. Germline CDR1 reads SQVTM; CDR2 reads ANQGSEA. This CDR3 is built from 17 residues. The CDR3 loop is CSVEDPLTGTFTGELFF. The CDR3 DNA is TGCAGCGTTGAAGATCCCCTCACAGGGACCTTCACCGGGGAGCTGTTTTTT.

The chain links TRBV19 to TRBJ2-1; 9 nucleotides agree with TRBD2. The J segment lost 3 bases and the V segment lost 5 bases, leaving 2 bases of the junction unmatched. This CDR3 region has 14 residues. Germline values: CDR1 LNHDA, CDR2 SQIVND (reference sequence). CDR3 DNA sequence: TGTGCCAGTAGTGAAGCGGGAGGCTACAATGAGCAGTTCTTC. The encoded protein is CASSEAGGYNEQFF.

This clonotype was seen a handful of times. J is TRBJ2-1 and V is TRBV7-9; D gene unclear. The CDR3 has 14 residues. The V and J ends lost 1 base and 3 bases respectively, with 7 bases between them. Germline values: CDR1 SEHNR, CDR2 FQNEAQ (reference sequence). The CDR3 loop reads CASSLGGLYNEQFF. The CDR3 DNA reads TGTGCCAGCAGCTTAGGGGGTCTCTACAATGAGCAGTTCTTC.

The rearrangement joins TRBV7-9 to TRBJ2-1, with TRBD1 as a possible D gene (6 bases). Germline V lookup: CDR1 SEHNR, CDR2 FQNEAQ (reference sequence). V lost 5 bases and J 7 bases, leaving 12 bases between the germline ends. This CDR3 is built from 13 residues. The CDR3 DNA reads TGTGCCAGCAGCCCCCAGCAGGGGAATGAGCAGTTCTTC. Amino acid sequence: CASSPQQGNEQFF.

This clonotype appeared many times. The chain carries TRBV2 and TRBJ1-1; TRBD1 aligns across 8 bases. The CDR3 is 13 residues long. Unmatched junction bases numbered 7, after V lost 6 bases and J lost 7 bases. The germline V gene encodes CDR1 SNHLY and CDR2 FYNNEI. The CDR3: CASRGQGSSEAFF. The CDR3 nucleotides are TGTGCCAGCAGAGGACAGGGTTCCAGTGAAGCTTTCTTT.

This clonotype has just a few counts. V gene TRBV3-1 combines with J gene TRBJ2-1, with unresolved D. V was cut by 2 bases and J by 13 bases, with 21 bases left in between. In germline, CDR1 is LGHDT, CDR2 YNNKEL (reference sequence). This CDR3 spans 15 amino acids. CDR3 sequence reads: CASSQNLGQEHVQFF. As DNA, the CDR3 is TGTGCCAGCAGCCAAAACCTCGGGCAGGAGCACGTACAGTTCTTC.

V gene TRBV4-2 combines with J gene TRBJ1-1; 11 bases match TRBD1. This CDR3 contains 15 residues. The V gene end was trimmed by 1 base and the J gene end by 2 bases; junction bases not matched to a gene: 0. Per the germline V gene, CDR1 is LGHNA and CDR2 is YNFKEQ. The CDR3 region is CASSQGTGGNTEAFF. CDR3 DNA sequence: TGTGCCAGCAGCCAAGGGACAGGGGGCAACACTGAAGCTTTCTTT.

For the CDR3, the DNA is TGCGCCAGCAGTGCGCTAGCGGGAGGAACAGATACGCAGTATTTT. This gives the protein CASSALAGGTDTQYF. The chain carries TRBV10-2 and TRBJ2-3, with 11 bases identical to TRBD2. Germline V gene sequence: CDR1 WSHSY, CDR2 SAAADI. Trimming removed 4 bases from V and 3 bases from J; junction bases left unmatched: 3. The CDR3 runs to 15 residues.

The rearrangement joins TRBV6-1 to TRBJ1-6; D is uncertain. Germline V CDR1 and CDR2: MNHNS, SASEGT. The CDR3 is 14 residues long. V lost 2 bases to trimming and J lost 7 bases, with 9 bases between them. The CDR3 spells CASSEREGNSPLHF. DNA for the CDR3: TGTGCCAGCAGTGAACGGGAAGGGAATTCACCCCTCCACTTT.

Turning to this clonotype: This may be a read error: a much more frequent sequence differs by one nucleotide. The chain has TRBV7-3 and TRBJ2-5, with 12 positions matching TRBD2. The CDR3 loop spans 15 amino acids. From germline, CDR1 is SGHTA and CDR2 FQGTGA. CDR3 nucleotide sequence: TGTGCCAGCAGCTTACTAGCGGGAGGGCAGGAGAACCAGTACTTC. This gives the protein CASSLLAGGQENQYF.

The table lists this clonotype with many counts. The chain has TRBV9 and TRBJ2-1, with a weak D call TRBD2 (5 bases). Germline V gene data show CDR1 as SGDLS and CDR2 as YYNGEE. The CDR3 is 14 residues long. Trimming stripped 3 bases from V and 8 bases from J, with 15 bases between. Here the CDR3 DNA reads TGTGCCAGCAGCGCCCTCGGGCTAGCCCATGAGCAGTTCTTC. Its protein product is CASSALGLAHEQFF.

The rearrangement joins TRBV3-1 to TRBJ2-5; 7 positions agree with TRBD2. Germline trimming cut 4 bases from V and 4 bases from J; bases unmatched to any gene: 12. In germline, CDR1 is LGHDT, CDR2 YNNKEL (reference sequence). This CDR3 comprises 16 residues. CDR3 sequence reads: CASSPGRRGRGETQYF. The DNA of the CDR3 is TGTGCCAGCAGCCCCGGGCGGCGGGGGAGGGGAGAGACCCAGTACTTC.

This clonotype occurred a few times. This sequence joins TRBV3-1 and TRBJ1-5; 8 bases line up with TRBD1. Germline loops: CDR1 LGHDT, CDR2 YNNKEL (reference sequence). V trimming: 5 bases; J trimming: 7 bases; junction bases outside the gene matches: 10. The CDR3 runs 15 residues. The CDR3 reads CASSGATGVNQPQHF. The CDR3 nucleotides read TGTGCCAGCAGCGGAGCGACAGGGGTGAACCAGCCCCAGCATTTT.

There are a few counts of this clonotype. V and J are TRBV6-1 and TRBJ1-2; D is ambiguous. Germline CDR1 and CDR2: MNHNS and SASEGT. The CDR3 loop spans 12 amino acids. The germline V and J ends were trimmed by 7 bases and 3 bases, with 9 bases remaining between them. DNA for the CDR3: TGTGCCAGCATTCTGGTTTACTATGGCTACACCTTC. It yields the protein CASILVYYGYTF.

This clonotype was recorded at least ten times. The V call is TRBV6-2 or TRBV6-3, the J call TRBJ2-2; possibly TRBD2 for D (5 bases). Germline V gives CDR1 MNHEY, CDR2 SVGEGT. The CDR3 spans 17 residues. The V and J ends lost 0 bases and 6 bases respectively, with 17 bases between them. CDR3 coding DNA: TGTGCCAGCAGTTACTCGAATAGAGACTTGGACTCCGGGGAGCTGTTTTTT. Its translation is CASSYSNRDLDSGELFF.

This clonotype was counted at least ten times. V and J are TRBV11-2 and TRBJ2-1, with 16 bases that match TRBD2. The CDR3 totals 17 residues. The germline V gene has CDR1 SGHAT and CDR2 FQNNGV. J gave up 2 bases and V 5 bases, and 3 bases lay outside the gene matches. CDR3 nucleotides: TGTGCCAGCAGCCTAGGGACTAGCGGGAGGGCCTACAATGAGCAGTTCTTC. Its protein product is CASSLGTSGRAYNEQFF.

This clonotype occurred many times. The chain has TRBV12-3 or TRBV12-4 and TRBJ2-3; D not certain. V shed 8 bases and J shed 5 bases, with 14 bases lying between them. This CDR3 region has 13 residues. The CDR3 here is CASHPNREDTQYF. CDR3 coding DNA: TGTGCCAGCCACCCGAATCGAGAAGATACGCAGTATTTT.

This clonotype has just a few counts. Compared with germline, one end of the junction differs, possibly owing to a read error. V gene TRBV7-6 combines with J gene TRBJ1-1; D gene uncertain. The germline V gene encodes CDR1 SGHVS and CDR2 FNYEAQ. The CDR3 runs to 16 residues. Here the CDR3 reads CVSSLRPNRANTEAFF. The CDR3 nucleotides are TGTGTCAGCAGCTTACGGCCAAATCGCGCGAACACTGAAGCTTTCTTT.

This clonotype was found many times. This rearrangement joins TRBV12-3 or TRBV12-4 to TRBJ1-5; TRBD1 agrees at 7 bases. There are 16 residues in the CDR3. With V trimmed by 1 base and J by 6 bases, 9 bases remained unmatched. The CDR3 DNA reads as TGTGCCAGCAGTTTAGAGTTCCCCAGGGACAGTCAGCCCCAGCATTTT. It yields the protein CASSLEFPRDSQPQHF.

The chain's CDR3 is CSVRTGAYEQYF. Here the CDR3 DNA reads TGCAGCGTGAGGACAGGAGCCTACGAGCAGTACTTC. The V call is TRBV29-1, the J call TRBJ2-7, with TRBD1 matching 7 bases. J gave up 2 bases and V 6 bases, and 4 bases lay outside the gene matches. This CDR3 is 12 amino acids long. CDR1 is SQVTM and CDR2 is ANQGSEA in the germline V gene.

The sample holds a few counts of this clonotype. This chain connects TRBV20-1 to TRBJ2-2; D ambiguous. Trimming cost V 0 bases and J 4 bases, with 15 bases left between them. Germline V gene lookup returns CDR1 DFQATT and CDR2 SNEGSKA (reference sequence). The CDR3 is made up of 16 amino acids. The DNA for the CDR3 is TGCAGTGCTAGAGATTTTGGCAGGTCGTCCACCGGGGAGCTGTTTTTT. It codes for CSARDFGRSSTGELFF.

A few counts support this clonotype. The V gene is TRBV29-1, the J gene TRBJ2-5; D gene uncertain. The CDR3 contains 12 residues. Germline V gene lookup returns CDR1 SQVTM and CDR2 ANQGSEA. Between the trimmed V and J ends, which lost 7 bases and 4 bases, there was a span of 13 bases. CDR3 coding DNA: TGCAGCGCCCGGGCGCTCAGAGAGACCCAGTACTTC. Protein: CSARALRETQYF.

There are a few counts of this clonotype. V usage is TRBV4-1 and J usage is TRBJ2-4, with TRBD1 matching over 7 bases. CDR1 is MGHRA, CDR2 YSYEKL, per germline. Trimming cost V 7 bases and J 1 base; bases outside gene matches: 1. CDR3 length: 13 amino acids. The CDR3 coding sequence is TGCGCCAGCAAGGGACAGGCCAAAAACATTCAGTACTTC. It specifies CASKGQAKNIQYF.

The chain uses TRBV27 and TRBJ2-7; D possibly corresponds to TRBD2 (6 bases). CDR1 and CDR2 from the germline V gene are MNHEY and SMNVEV (reference sequence). The CDR3 covers 13 residues. The V end lost 10 bases, the J end lost 0 bases, and 13 bases lay between the germline ends. This chain's CDR3 is CANFYGSSYEQYF. CDR3 bases: TGTGCCAACTTTTACGGGAGCTCCTACGAGCAGTACTTC.

This clonotype was found a few times. CDR3 DNA: TGTGCCAGCACGGGACTAGCGGGGGACACAGATACGCAGTATTTT. It is translated as CASTGLAGDTDTQYF. This sequence joins TRBV6-4 and TRBJ2-3; the match to TRBD2 covers 14 bases. The CDR3 has 15 residues. The V gene's germline CDR1 is MRHNA and CDR2 SNTAGT. Trimming cost V 7 bases and J 2 bases; bases outside gene matches: 2.